These T cell receptor beta chains were read from a single sample in a study of T-cell memory formation after mild COVID-19. TCRdb passed the 5' RACE reads through MiXCR, listing each CDR3 protein once. The sample records about 450,000 distinct CDR3 sequences, around a quarter being singletons. Sequenced input: PBMCs or a T cell subset sorted from them (not recorded which). The receptors originated from an adult woman who had mild COVID-19 (a few samples of this study predate the infection). Cell type and time point are not known. CDR3s include the opening cysteine and the closing phenylalanine or tryptophan. D genes are given only for firm matches. Rows may omit the clone size; those that give it use once, few, many or a size class.

V gene: TRBV4-2
J gene: TRBJ2-1
clone size: -
D gene: TRBD2
CDR3 protein: CASSPEYRLAGYNEQFF
CDR3 DNA: TGTGCCAGCAGCCCGGAGTATAGACTAGCGGGGTACAATGAGCAGTTCTTC

V gene: TRBV24-1
J gene: TRBJ1-1
clone size: few
D gene: TRBD1
CDR3 protein: CATSDLRDRPTF
CDR3 DNA: TGTGCCACCAGTGATCTCCGGGACAGACCGACCTTT

V gene: TRBV29-1
J gene: TRBJ2-1
clone size: few
D gene: -
CDR3 protein: CSVEDLARAVSDEQFF
CDR3 DNA: TGCAGCGTTGAAGACCTTGCCAGGGCCGTCTCTGATGAGCAGTTCTTC

V gene: TRBV29-1
J gene: TRBJ1-1
clone size: few
D gene: -
CDR3 protein: CSGLTLNTEAFF
CDR3 DNA: TGCAGCGGTTTAACGTTGAACACTGAAGCTTTCTTT

V gene: TRBV12-3/TRBV12-4
J gene: TRBJ2-1
clone size: few
D gene: TRBD2
CDR3 protein: CASRPYPSFGTSGADNEQFF
CDR3 DNA: TGTGCCAGCAGGCCTTACCCGTCATTCGGGACTAGCGGGGCTGACAATGAGCAGTTCTTC

V gene: TRBV4-1
J gene: TRBJ1-2
clone size: few
D gene: -
CDR3 protein: CASSQVGNDYGYTF
CDR3 DNA: TGCGCCAGCAGCCAAGTCGGGAACGACTATGGCTACACCTTC

V gene: TRBV5-1
J gene: TRBJ2-6
clone size: few
D gene: -
CDR3 protein: CASSLDFSGANVLTF
CDR3 DNA: TGCGCCAGCAGCTTGGACTTCTCTGGGGCCAACGTCCTGACTTTC

V gene: TRBV5-1
J gene: TRBJ1-1
clone size: -
D gene: TRBD1
CDR3 protein: CASSLAGPGQGDEAFF
CDR3 DNA: TGCGCCAGCAGCTTGGCGGGCCCTGGACAGGGGGATGAAGCTTTCTTT

V gene: TRBV20-1
J gene: TRBJ2-7
clone size: many
D gene: TRBD1
CDR3 protein: CSARGQGGQSYEQYF
CDR3 DNA: TGCAGTGCTAGGGGACAGGGGGGCCAATCGTACGAGCAGTACTTC

V gene: TRBV7-2
J gene: TRBJ2-7
clone size: few
D gene: TRBD2
CDR3 protein: CASRIAGGPQYEQYF
CDR3 DNA: TGTGCCAGCAGAATAGCGGGAGGGCCGCAATACGAGCAGTACTTC

V gene: TRBV5-1
J gene: TRBJ2-7
clone size: -
D gene: TRBD1
CDR3 protein: CASSLVSGGYEQYF
CDR3 DNA: TGCGCCAGCAGCTTGGTATCAGGGGGATACGAGCAGTACTTC